The subject of this entry is one T cell receptor (beta chain). In this sample, this clonotype turned up a few times. There is no known antigen for this receptor. No base quality values were provided; no much bigger clone lies one nucleotide off. The CDR3 runs 13 residues from the cysteine to the phenylalanine. Of all the DNA, just the CDR3 is kept, 39 bases in frame from base 1. The data originate from a study of post-analysis software for immune sequencing data (dated by TCRdb to the mid-2010s). In the study overall: Relapsing-remitting, secondary progressive and progressive-relapsing multiple sclerosis were recorded as disease courses, and subtype annotation was lacking for some patients. A subset of samples was prepared in parallel using single-end sample barcoding, then pooled and co-amplified after Illumina adapter ligation. The patient repertoires were compared against around eleven previously published healthy control repertoires obtained from donors aged 6 to 25 years. Broader findings and caveats from the paper: Significantly higher frequencies in patients than in controls were found for about five TRBV segments, including TRBV5-6, TRBV5-1 and TRBV20-1. Direct clustering with F measure revealed strong co-clustering of samples prepared in the same batch, which led to a batch-effect correction. Compared with controls, multiple sclerosis patients had significantly lower normalized Chao1 diversity, a finding suggesting substantial peripheral T-cell clonal expansion. The multiple sclerosis patient group was slightly younger than the control group.

To demonstrate the VDJtools post-analysis software, TCR beta repertoires were profiled from the peripheral blood of 13 young patients with multiple sclerosis. The multiple sclerosis patients were children and adolescents between about 6 and 16 years of age. The library was prepared using PCR. These reads were obtained on an Illumina HiSeq 2500. Unique molecular identifiers were incorporated into TCR beta cDNA libraries to reduce PCR and sequencing biases. Per 1 to 10 million input T cells, approximately 500,000 cDNA molecules were obtained, such that each molecule approximated one T cell. The patient libraries were prepared and sequenced using the same protocol as the earlier healthy control dataset. Within a given batch, samples were prepared together, multiplexed and sequenced on the same HiSeq lane. Processing in the source paper ran as follows. MIGEC handled the raw barcoded reads, throwing out single-read molecular identifier groups before consensus assembly and CDR3 extraction. VDJtools was used for post-analysis of the clonotype tables, with diversity normalized by down-sampling every dataset to the smallest sample size. Repertoire overlap clustering matched CDR3 amino acid but not nucleotide sequences to correct batch-related cross-sample contamination. The public reads were run again by TCRdb, first through fastp at Q25 and then through MiXCR, and only productive beta chains were kept. Duplicate CDR3 protein sequences are folded into a single record with the most common DNA and genes. V and J calls and clone size were set by TCRdb, not the authors. This sample gives 650,000 to 850,000 distinct CDR3 sequences in total; 40% to 55% of them show up just once. The ten largest clones add up to 4.9% of the sample.

The sequenced material came from blood. This receptor was taken from a girl aged 5-17 years with multiple sclerosis. This receptor chain uses TRBV12-3 or TRBV12-4 and TRBJ2-4; TRBD2 lines up with 9 middle nucleotides. The better agreement between TRBJ2-7 and the DNA end casts doubt on the J call. The CDR3 reads as follows: CASRRGGGDEQYF. The nucleotide sequence reads as follows: TGTGCCAGCAGACGGGGCGGGGGGGACGAGCAGTACTTC.